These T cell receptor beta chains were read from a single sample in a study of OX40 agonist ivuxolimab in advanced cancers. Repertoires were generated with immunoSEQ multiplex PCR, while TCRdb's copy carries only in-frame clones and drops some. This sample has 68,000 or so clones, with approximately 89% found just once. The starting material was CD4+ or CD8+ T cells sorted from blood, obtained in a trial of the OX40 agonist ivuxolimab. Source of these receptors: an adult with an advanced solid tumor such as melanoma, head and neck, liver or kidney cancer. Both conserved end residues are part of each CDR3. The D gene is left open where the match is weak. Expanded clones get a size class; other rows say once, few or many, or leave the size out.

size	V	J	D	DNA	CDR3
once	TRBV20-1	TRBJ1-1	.	TGCAGTGCCAGACCGGGTACTGAAGCTTTCTTT	CSARPGTEAFF
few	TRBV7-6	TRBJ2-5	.	TGTGCCAGCAGCTTACGGCAGGGGGGGTACCAAGAGACCCAGTACTTC	CASSLRQGGYQETQYF
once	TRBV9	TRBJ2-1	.	TGTGCCAGCAGCGTAGGCCCCGGACAGTTCTGGATAGGCTCCTACAATGAGCAGTTCTTC	CASSVGPGQFWIGSYNEQFF
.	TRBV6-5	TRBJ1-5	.	TGTGCCAGCAGTACACAGGATAGCAATCAGCCCCAGCATTTT	CASSTQDSNQPQHF
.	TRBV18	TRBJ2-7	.	TGTGCCAGCTCTTCGACTAGTTTCTACGAGCAGTACTTC	CASSSTSFYEQYF
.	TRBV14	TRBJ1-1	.	TGTGCCAGCAGCCAAGAAGGGGGGGGGACGAGGACTGAAGCTTTCTTT	CASSQEGGGTRTEAFF
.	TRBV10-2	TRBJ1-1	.	TGCGCCAGCAGTGTGTCCAGCGTGCTGAACACTGAAGCTTTCTTT	CASSVSSVLNTEAFF
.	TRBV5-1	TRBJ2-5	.	TGCGCCAGCAGCTTGGCCGGGACGGTCCAAGAGACCCAGTACTTC	CASSLAGTVQETQYF
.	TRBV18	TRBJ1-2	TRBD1	TGTGCCAGCTCACCACCTGGACAGGGGATAAACTATGGCTACACCTTC	CASSPPGQGINYGYTF
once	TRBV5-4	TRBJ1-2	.	TGTGCCAGCAGGTTACAGGGTAACTATGGCTACACCTTC	CASRLQGNYGYTF
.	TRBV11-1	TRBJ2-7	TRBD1	TGTGCCAGCGGGACAGTACCTTACGAGCAGTACTTC	CASGTVPYEQYF
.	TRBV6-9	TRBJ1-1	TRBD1	TGTGCCAGCAGTTTCCCCAGACAGGGGTGGACTGAAGCTTTCTTT	CASSFPRQGWTEAFF
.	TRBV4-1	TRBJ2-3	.	TGCGCCAGCAGCCAAGAGGGGACGGCCTCGCAGTATTTT	CASSQEGTASQYF
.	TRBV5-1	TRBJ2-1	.	TGCGCCAGCAGCTCAGCAACAGGGTTAGATGAGCAGTTCTTC	CASSSATGLDEQFF
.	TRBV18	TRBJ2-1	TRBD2	TGTGCCAGCTCACCACCGACCCGCGGGGGGGACAATGAGCAGTTCTTC	CASSPPTRGGDNEQFF
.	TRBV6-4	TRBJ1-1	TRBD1	TGTGCCAGCAGTGAGGACAGGAGGAACACTGAAGCTTTCTTT	CASSEDRRNTEAFF
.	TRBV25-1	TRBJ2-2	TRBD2	TGTGCCAGCAGTGAACTCGGACTAGCGTCGACCGGGGAGCTGTTTTTT	CASSELGLASTGELFF
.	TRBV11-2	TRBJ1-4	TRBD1	TGTGCCAGCAGCCCCAGGGGGGCTGAAAAACTGTTTTTT	CASSPRGAEKLFF
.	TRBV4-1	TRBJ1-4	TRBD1	TGCGCCAGCAGCCAAGGGGTTTTAGGGGGCGATGAAAAACTGTTTTTT	CASSQGVLGGDEKLFF
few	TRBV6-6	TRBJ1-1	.	TGTGCCAGCAGTTACTCGCCGGGGATCACTGAAGCTTTCTTT	CASSYSPGITEAFF
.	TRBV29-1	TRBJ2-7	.	TGCAGCGTCTCATCAGGACCGAAAGCACATTACGAGCAGTACTTC	CSVSSGPKAHYEQYF
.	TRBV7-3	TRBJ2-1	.	TGTGCCAGCAGCTTAAGTGGCGGGCCTTACAATGAGCAGTTCTTC	CASSLSGGPYNEQFF
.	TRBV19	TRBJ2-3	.	TGTGCCAGTTCGGAGGGCCTGTTCACAGATACGCAGTATTTT	CASSEGLFTDTQYF
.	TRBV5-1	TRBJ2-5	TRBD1	TGCGCCAGCAGCCCCGGACAGGGGGGGACCCAGTACTTC	CASSPGQGGTQYF
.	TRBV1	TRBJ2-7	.	TGCACCAGCGTTGTAGGAGGGAGTGGATACGAGCAGTACTTC	CTSVVGGSGYEQYF
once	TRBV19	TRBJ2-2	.	TGTGCCAGTAGTATAGGACCGGCGGGCACCGGGGAGCTGTTTTTT	CASSIGPAGTGELFF
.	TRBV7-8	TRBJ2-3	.	TGTGCCAGCAGCTGGAGCACAGATACGCAGTATTTT	CASSWSTDTQYF
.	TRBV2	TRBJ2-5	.	TGTGCCAGCAGTATTTCTTGGGCGGGAAGGGGAGAGACCCAGTACTTC	CASSISWAGRGETQYF
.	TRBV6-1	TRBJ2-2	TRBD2	TGTGCCAGCACCACTAGCGGGAGTGAAGGCGGGGAGCTGTTTTTT	CASTTSGSEGGELFF
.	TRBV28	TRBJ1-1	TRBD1	TGTGCCAGCAGCCTACAGGGGACCTCTGGAGCTTTCTTT	CASSLQGTSGAFF
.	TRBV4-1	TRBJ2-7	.	TGCGCCAGCAGTCTCCGGGACGGGGGCTACGAGCAGTACTTC	CASSLRDGGYEQYF
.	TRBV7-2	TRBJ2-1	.	TGTGCCAGCAGTCAAAACAATGAGCAGTTCTTC	CASSQNNEQFF
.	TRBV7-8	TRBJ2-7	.	TGTGCCAGCAGCTTAGCGCGAGAGGACTACGAGCAGTACTTC	CASSLAREDYEQYF
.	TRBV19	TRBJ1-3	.	TGTGCCAGTACCCCCTTCGCGGCGGAGGGCAGGTCCACCATATATTTT	CASTPFAAEGRSTIYF
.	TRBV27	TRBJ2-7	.	TGTGCCAGCAGTTTACGGGGTGGAAGCTCCTACGAGCAGTACTTC	CASSLRGGSSYEQYF
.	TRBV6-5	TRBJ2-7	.	TGTGCCAGCAGCCCGGGGCGGAGCACCTACGAGCAGTACTTC	CASSPGRSTYEQYF
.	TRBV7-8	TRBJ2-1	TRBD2	TGTGCCAGCGATCGCCTCGTAGCGGGGCCAGGTGAGCAGTTCTTC	CASDRLVAGPGEQFF
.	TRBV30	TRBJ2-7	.	TGTGCCTGGAGTCCACGCGAGGGGTACGAGCAGTACTTC	CAWSPREGYEQYF
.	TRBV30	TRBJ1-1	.	TGTGCCTATAAACAGAACACTGAAGCTTTCTTT	CAYKQNTEAFF
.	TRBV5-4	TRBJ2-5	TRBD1	TGTGCCAGCAGCTTGAGGTCGGGACAGGGGCAAGAGACCCAGTACTTC	CASSLRSGQGQETQYF
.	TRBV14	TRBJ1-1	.	TGTGCCAGCAGCCAACTCTCCATGCTTACTGAAGCTTTCTTT	CASSQLSMLTEAFF
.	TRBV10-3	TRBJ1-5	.	TGTGCCATCAGTGAGTTCACGTTTGGCAGCAATCAGCCCCAGCATTTT	CAISEFTFGSNQPQHF
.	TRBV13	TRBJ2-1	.	TGTGCCAGCAGCTTAACGAGGCGGGCCTCCTACAATGAGCAGTTCTTC	CASSLTRRASYNEQFF
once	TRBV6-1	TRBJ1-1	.	TGTGCCAGCAGTGAAGCGCGCAGCACTGAAGCTTTCTTT	CASSEARSTEAFF
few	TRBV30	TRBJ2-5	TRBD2	TGTGCCTGGAGACTAGCGGGAGAGAATCACCAAGAGACCCAGTACTTC	CAWRLAGENHQETQYF
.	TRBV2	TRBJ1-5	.	TGTGCCAGCAGAGACGGTTGGGGGCCCCAGCATTTT	CASRDGWGPQHF
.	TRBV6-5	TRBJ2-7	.	TGTGCCAGCAGTTATCGGACGGCGGGCGGGAAAGAGCAGTACTTC	CASSYRTAGGKEQYF
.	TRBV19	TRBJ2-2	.	TGTGCCAGTATTAGCAGGGCCACCGGGGAGCTGTTTTTT	CASISRATGELFF
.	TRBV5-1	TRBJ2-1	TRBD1	TGCGCCAGCAGCGGGACAGGGGTCGGTGAGCAGTTCTTC	CASSGTGVGEQFF
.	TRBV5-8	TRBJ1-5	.	TGTGCCAGCAGCCAGGGACTTCTTATTAATAGCAATCAGCCCCAGCATTTT	CASSQGLLINSNQPQHF
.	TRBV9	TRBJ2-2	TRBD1	TGTGCCAGCAGGACCGGGACAGGGCCGACCGGGGAGCTGTTTTTT	CASRTGTGPTGELFF
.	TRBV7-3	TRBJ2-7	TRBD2	TGTGCCAGCAGCCGCGGACTAGCGGGTGCAGGCTACGAGCAGTACTTC	CASSRGLAGAGYEQYF
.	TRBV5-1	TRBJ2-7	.	TGCGCCAGCAGCTTACCGACTTACCCGGGACTCAGATCCTACGAGCAGTACTTC	CASSLPTYPGLRSYEQYF
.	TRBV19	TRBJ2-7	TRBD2	TGTGCCAGTAGACGCGGACTAGCGGGAGGCCTCTACGAGCAGTACTTC	CASRRGLAGGLYEQYF